This T cell receptor beta chain was captured by sequencing in a study of blood T cell repertoires in COVID-19. The overall study: Samples of COVID-19 (acute and convalescent) were obtained from the United States, Italy and Spain.

As originally analysed: Nucleated cell number was recorded as an estimate derived from reference gene primer amplification. Generated by immunoSEQ multiplex PCR, the TCRdb table keeps only in-frame clones and is missing some. V and J calls plus clone size are reproduced from that table; the DNA served to infer D and trimming. The profile shows some 400,000 clones, over 75% of them singletons. Ages ranged from about 18 to 89 years, with residence in 24 US areas. Donors in Cohort 3 counted as recovered after two negative PCRs, clearance, or symptom resolution. This CDR3 contains 15 residues. V dropped 5 bases and J dropped 0 bases, with 11 bases sitting between them. Germline values: CDR1 SGHDT, CDR2 YYEEEE.

The TCR sequence derives from a young man who had recovered from COVID-19. The J gene is TRBJ1-4, the V gene TRBV5-6; D might be TRBD1 (5 bases). The specimen was PBMCs or T cells enriched from blood (not recorded which). CDR3 protein: CASRVTGTTNEKLFF. The CDR3 DNA sequence: TGTGCCAGCAGAGTCACAGGAACAACTAATGAAAAACTGTTTTTT.